This T cell receptor beta chain was profiled in a study of blood T cells in healthy people across ages. In this sample, this clonotype turned up once. The CDR3 extends over 15 amino acids. Germline-derived CDR1 and CDR2 are SGDLS and YYNGEE. Using a J-beta primer mix together with a sample-barcoded 5' primer, a second PCR was run for roughly 7 to 11 cycles. Through a template-switch adaptor with 12 random nucleotides, each cDNA molecule received a tag. TCRdb re-called the 5' RACE reads with MiXCR, one entry per CDR3 protein. The table shows hundreds of thousands of distinct CDR3 sequences, with over 40% occurring only once.

The clonotype was recovered from a woman of 80 years or more in good health. The sample taken for sequencing was blood. V gene TRBV9 combines with J gene TRBJ2-5, with 11 bases that match TRBD2. The J call is in doubt because the DNA end fits TRBJ2-7 better. For the CDR3, the DNA is TGTGCCAGCAGCGTAGCAACTAGCGGGAGAAGCGAGCAGTACTTC. Translation: CASSVATSGRSEQYF.